This T cell receptor (beta chain) was captured in a study of cytomegalovirus exposure and HLA in healthy donors. The CDR3 covers 17 residues. Germline CDR1 LNHDA, CDR2 SQIVND (reference sequence). After removal of 1 base from V and 1 base from J, the junction contained 7 bases not matched to a gene. Assay used: immunoSEQ multiplex PCR; TCRdb lists only in-frame clones, some missing. The data hold more than 300,000 clones, with roughly 90% observed a single time. The receptor was derived from a woman aged 18 to 35 in good health and CMV-seronegative. The sequencing sample was made of PBMCs. The chain is built from TRBV19 and TRBJ2-4; TRBD2 aligns across 7 bases. DNA for the CDR3: TGTGCCAGTAGTATAGCCCGTGGGGGGGAGGCCAAAAACATTCAGTACTTC. It yields the protein CASSIARGGEAKNIQYF.